This entry features one TCR beta chain sequence. The data were taken from a study of tumor-infiltrating lymphocytes in localized non-small cell lung cancer. The CDR3 runs 12 residues. Trimming shortened V by 5 bases and J by 3 bases, and 8 bases separated the two germline ends. Germline CDR1 is MNHNS and CDR2 is SASEGT. This table comes from immunoSEQ multiplex PCR, and its TCRdb copy is limited to in-frame clones, with some not included. This sample carries 14,000 to 15,000 clones, 81% of them seen once, and the ten largest clones take about 2.5%. Specimen: lung tumor tissue. The source of this sequence is a human donor with non-small cell lung cancer. The V and J genes are TRBV6-1 and TRBJ2-7, with D unclear. In DNA, the CDR3 is TGTGCCAGCAGTCCGGGTTACTACGAGCAGTACTTC. Translated, it gives CASSPGYYEQYF.